The entry below describes one TCR beta chain. Its cognate antigen is unknown. Clones were sequenced by immunoSEQ multiplex PCR, and TCRdb holds only the in-frame ones, with some missing. The sample has about 69,000 clones; less than 85% are singletons. This specimen belongs to a study of T cell responses to AZD1222 COVID-19 vaccine. General study results and limits: None of the repertoires were sampled until the peak T cell response had passed. Baseline seropositivity occurred in only a handful of AZD1222 recipients. The study reported that nearly half of spike-specific TCRs target unmutated variant regions.

Germline values: CDR1 LNHDA, CDR2 SQIVND (reference sequence). V lost 7 bases to trimming and J lost 4 bases, with 15 bases between them. The CDR3 has 14 amino acids. The source of this sequence is an adult who received the AZD1222 COVID-19 vaccine. The chain carries TRBV19 and TRBJ2-3; D is unresolved. The input for sequencing was peripheral blood, taken 28 days after the second AZD1222 dose. The CDR3 bases are TGTGCCAGTACGGCGTCTAGTAGTGCAGATACGCAGTATTTT. It yields the protein CASTASSSADTQYF.